One and the same sample provided the 2 T cell receptor beta chains below, sequenced in a study of beta chain features in type 1 diabetes. The isolated RNA, all of it, was reverse transcribed, so expressed TCRB transcripts were what got sequenced. Profiling relied on immunoSEQ multiplex PCR, and the TCRdb table lists in-frame clones only, not all of them. The repertoire holds some 900,000 clones, with around a sixth as singletons. The sample taken for sequencing was naive CD4+ T cells from blood. The receptor set was obtained from a woman younger than 30 in good health.

This clone appeared a few times. The chain employs TRBV11-2 and TRBJ2-1, with 7 nucleotides matching TRBD1. V gave up 6 bases and J gave up 3 bases; unmatched junction bases: 8. CDR3 length: 15 amino acids. The germline CDR1 and CDR2 sequences are SGHAT and FQNNGV. For the CDR3, the DNA is TGTGCCAGCAGTTCACAGGGGTCGAGCTACAATGAGCAGTTCTTC. It is translated as CASSSQGSSYNEQFF.

This clone was counted between two and nine times. This chain links TRBV29-1 with TRBJ1-4, with a tentative D call TRBD1 (6 bases). The CDR3 has 15 residues. Germline V CDR1 and CDR2: SQVTM, ANQGSEA. The ends were cut back, 1 base at V and 10 bases at J, with 19 bases in the middle. The CDR3 nucleotides are TGCAGCGTTGAAGCCCCACAGGGTATGGGGGGAAAACTGTTTTTT. This codes for CSVEAPQGMGGKLFF.